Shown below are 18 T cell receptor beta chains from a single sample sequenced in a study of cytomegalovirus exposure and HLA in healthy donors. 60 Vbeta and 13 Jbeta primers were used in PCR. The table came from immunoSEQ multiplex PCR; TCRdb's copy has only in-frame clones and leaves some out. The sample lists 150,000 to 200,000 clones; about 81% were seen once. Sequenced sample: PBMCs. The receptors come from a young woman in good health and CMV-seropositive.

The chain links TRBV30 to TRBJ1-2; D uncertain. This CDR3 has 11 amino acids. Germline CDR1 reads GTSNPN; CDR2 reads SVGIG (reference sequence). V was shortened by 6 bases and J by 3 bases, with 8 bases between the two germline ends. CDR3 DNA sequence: TGTGCCTGTTCTGGGCACTATGGCTACACCTTC. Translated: CACSGHYGYTF.

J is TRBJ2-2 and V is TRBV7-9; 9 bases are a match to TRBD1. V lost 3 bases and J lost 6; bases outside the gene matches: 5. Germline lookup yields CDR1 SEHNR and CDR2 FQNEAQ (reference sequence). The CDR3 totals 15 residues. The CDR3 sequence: CASSFYRDRAGELFF. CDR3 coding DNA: TGTGCCAGCAGCTTCTATCGGGACAGGGCCGGGGAGCTGTTTTTT.

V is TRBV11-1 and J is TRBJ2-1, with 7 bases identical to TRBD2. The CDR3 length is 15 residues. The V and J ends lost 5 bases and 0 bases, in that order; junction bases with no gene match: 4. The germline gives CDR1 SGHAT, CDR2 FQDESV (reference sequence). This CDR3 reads CASSQGGRSYNEQFF. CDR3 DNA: TGTGCCAGCAGCCAGGGAGGGCGCTCCTACAATGAGCAGTTCTTC.

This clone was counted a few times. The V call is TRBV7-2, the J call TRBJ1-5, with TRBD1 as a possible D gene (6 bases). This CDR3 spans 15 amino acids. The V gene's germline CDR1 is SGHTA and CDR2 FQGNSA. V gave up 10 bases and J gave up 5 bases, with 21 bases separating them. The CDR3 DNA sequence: TGTGCCACTAAAGTGCCAGGACAGCCGCATCAGCCCCAGCATTTT. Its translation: CATKVPGQPHQPQHF.

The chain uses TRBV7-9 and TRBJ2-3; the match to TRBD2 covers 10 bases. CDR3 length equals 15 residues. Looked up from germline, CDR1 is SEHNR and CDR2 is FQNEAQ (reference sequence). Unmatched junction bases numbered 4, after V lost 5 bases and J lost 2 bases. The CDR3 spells CASSHSGGITDTQYF. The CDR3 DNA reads TGTGCCAGCAGCCATAGCGGGGGGATCACAGATACGCAGTATTTT.

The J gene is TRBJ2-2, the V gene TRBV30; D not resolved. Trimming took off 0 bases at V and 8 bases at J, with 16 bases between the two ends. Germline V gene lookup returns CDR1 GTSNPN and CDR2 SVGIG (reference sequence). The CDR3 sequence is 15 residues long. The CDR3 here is CAWSVSGDEAGELFF. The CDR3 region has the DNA TGTGCCTGGAGTGTAAGTGGCGACGAGGCGGGGGAGCTGTTTTTT.

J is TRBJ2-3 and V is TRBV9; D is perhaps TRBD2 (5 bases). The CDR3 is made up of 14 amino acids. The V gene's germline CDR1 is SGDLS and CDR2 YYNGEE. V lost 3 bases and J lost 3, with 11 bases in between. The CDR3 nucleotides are TGTGCCAGCAGCGCCGGGTGGGAGACAGATACGCAGTATTTT. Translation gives CASSAGWETDTQYF. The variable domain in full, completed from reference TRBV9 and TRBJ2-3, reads DSGVTQTPKHLITATGQRVTLRCSPRSGDLSVYWYQQSLDQGLQFLIQYYNGEERAKGNILERFSAQQFPDLHSELNLSSLELGDSALYFCASSAGWETDTQYFGPGTRLTVL.

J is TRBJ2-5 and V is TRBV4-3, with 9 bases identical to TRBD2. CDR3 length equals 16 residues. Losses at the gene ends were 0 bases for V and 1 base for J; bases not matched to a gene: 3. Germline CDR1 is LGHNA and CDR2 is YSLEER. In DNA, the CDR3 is TGCGCCAGCAGCCAAGATTGGCGGGGGGGCCAAGAGACCCAGTACTTC. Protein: CASSQDWRGGQETQYF.

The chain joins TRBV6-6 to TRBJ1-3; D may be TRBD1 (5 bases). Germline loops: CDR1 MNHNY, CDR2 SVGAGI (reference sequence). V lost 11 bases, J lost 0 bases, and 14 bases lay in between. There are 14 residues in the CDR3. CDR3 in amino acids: CALLGAASGNTIYF. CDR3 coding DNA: TGTGCCCTCCTAGGGGCGGCCTCTGGAAACACCATATATTTT.

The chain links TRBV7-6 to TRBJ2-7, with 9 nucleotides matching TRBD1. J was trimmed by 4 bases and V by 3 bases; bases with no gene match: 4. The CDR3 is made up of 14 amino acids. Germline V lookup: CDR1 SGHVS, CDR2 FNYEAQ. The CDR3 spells CASSFGTGRYEQYF. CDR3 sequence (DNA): TGTGCCAGCAGCTTTGGGACAGGGAGATACGAGCAGTACTTC.

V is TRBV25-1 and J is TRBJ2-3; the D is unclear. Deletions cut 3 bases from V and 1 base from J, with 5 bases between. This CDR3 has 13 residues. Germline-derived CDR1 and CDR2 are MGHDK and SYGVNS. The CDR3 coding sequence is TGTGCCAGCAGTGACCAGGGCACAGATACGCAGTATTTT. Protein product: CASSDQGTDTQYF.

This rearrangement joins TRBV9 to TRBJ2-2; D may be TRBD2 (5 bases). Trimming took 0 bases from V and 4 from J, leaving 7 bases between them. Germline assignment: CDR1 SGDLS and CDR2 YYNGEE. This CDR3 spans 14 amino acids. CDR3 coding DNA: TGTGCCAGCAGCGTAGCGGGGTTCACCGGGGAGCTGTTTTTT. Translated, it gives CASSVAGFTGELFF.

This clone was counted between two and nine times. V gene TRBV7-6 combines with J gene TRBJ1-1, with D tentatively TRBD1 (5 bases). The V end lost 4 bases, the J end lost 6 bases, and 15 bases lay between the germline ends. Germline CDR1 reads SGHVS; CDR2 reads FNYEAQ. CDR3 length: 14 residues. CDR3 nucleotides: TGTGCCAGCAGCTCTGATTGGGGGGTAGCTGAAGCTTTCTTT. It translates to CASSSDWGVAEAFF. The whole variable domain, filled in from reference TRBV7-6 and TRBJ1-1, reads GAGVSQSPRYKVTKRGQDVALRCDPISGHVSLYWYRQALGQGPEFLTYFNYEAQQDKSGLPNDRFSAERPEGSISTLTIQRTEQRDSAMYRCASSSDWGVAEAFFGQGTRLTVV.

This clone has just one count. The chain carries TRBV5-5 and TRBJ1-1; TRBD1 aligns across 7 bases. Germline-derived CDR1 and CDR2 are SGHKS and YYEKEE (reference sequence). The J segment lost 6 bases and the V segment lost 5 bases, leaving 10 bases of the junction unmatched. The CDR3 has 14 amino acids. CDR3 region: CASSPVGTVSEAFF. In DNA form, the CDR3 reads TGTGCCAGCAGTCCTGTCGGGACAGTGTCTGAAGCTTTCTTT.

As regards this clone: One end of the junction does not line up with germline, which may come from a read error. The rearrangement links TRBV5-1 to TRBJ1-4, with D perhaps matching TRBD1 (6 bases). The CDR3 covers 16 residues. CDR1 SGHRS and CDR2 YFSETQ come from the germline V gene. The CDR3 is CASSALTGQTNEELFF. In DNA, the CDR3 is TGCGCCAGCAGCGCCCTCACAGGGCAAACTAATGAAGAACTGTTTTTT.

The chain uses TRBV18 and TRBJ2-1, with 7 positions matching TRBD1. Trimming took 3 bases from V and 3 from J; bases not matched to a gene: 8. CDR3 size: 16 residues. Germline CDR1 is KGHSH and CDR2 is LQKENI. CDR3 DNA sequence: TGTGCCAGCTCACCGGCCCGAGACAGGGACTACAATGAGCAGTTCTTC. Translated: CASSPARDRDYNEQFF.

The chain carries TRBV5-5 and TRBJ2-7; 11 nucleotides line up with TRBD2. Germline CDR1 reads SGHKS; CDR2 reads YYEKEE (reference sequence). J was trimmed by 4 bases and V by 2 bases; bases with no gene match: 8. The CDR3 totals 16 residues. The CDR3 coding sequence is TGTGCCAGCAGCTTCGGTTTAGCGGGGGGGGCGTACGAGCAGTACTTC. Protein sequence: CASSFGLAGGAYEQYF.

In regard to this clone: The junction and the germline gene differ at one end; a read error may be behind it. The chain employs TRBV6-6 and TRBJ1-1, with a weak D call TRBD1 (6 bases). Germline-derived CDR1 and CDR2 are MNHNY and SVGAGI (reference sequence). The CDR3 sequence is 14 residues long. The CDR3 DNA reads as TGTGCCAGCAGTTATGGACAGAGGAACCCTGAAGCTTTCTTT. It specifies CASSYGQRNPEAFF.